This TCR beta chain was identified in a study of naive and memory T cell subsets. Study-wide findings and caveats: Each distinct alpha or beta sequence counts as one clonotype.

The CDR3 sequence is 15 residues long. V shed 7 bases and J shed 7 bases, with 17 bases lying between them. Germline V gives CDR1 MNHEY, CDR2 SVGAGI. An equimolar mix of two oligonucleotides served as the beta constant-region primer for TRBC1 and TRBC2. Nested alpha and beta constant-region primers with the SP2 primer drove four PCR rounds on ligated cDNA. TCRdb recomputed calls from the UMI-ligation and nested PCR reads with MiXCR, one row per CDR3 protein. The data contain some 83,000 distinct CDR3 sequences, around 12% of them singletons. About this clonotype itself: Its antigen is currently unknown.

After the first PCR, alpha and beta chain libraries were processed separately. Sequencing input: central memory CD4+ T cells from blood. The receptor comes from a human donor in good health. The rearrangement joins TRBV6-5 to TRBJ1-6; D unresolved. CDR3 loop: CASTYLTAANSPLHF. The CDR3 coding sequence is TGTGCCAGCACATACCTCACCGCGGCGAATTCACCCCTCCACTTT.